Listed here are 19 T cell receptor beta chains from one sample, sequenced in a study of blood T cells in healthy people across ages. Using a J-beta primer mix together with a sample-barcoded 5' primer, a second PCR was run for roughly 6 to 12 cycles. TCRdb fed the 5' RACE reads into MiXCR, producing one record per CDR3 protein. The data hold hundreds of thousands of distinct CDR3 sequences, with roughly 43% observed a single time. The sequenced material came from blood. The receptors were sampled from an older man in good health.

This chain uses TRBV24-1 with TRBJ2-7; D possibly uses TRBD1 or TRBD2 (5 bases each). Germline-derived CDR1 and CDR2 are KGHDR and SFDVKD. Trimming stripped 10 bases from V and 1 base from J, with 13 bases between. This CDR3 is built from 13 residues. The CDR3 nucleotides are TGTGCCACAAGGAGAGGGGAATCCTACGAGCAGTACTTC. Encoded protein: CATRRGESYEQYF.

This chain uses TRBV4-2 with TRBJ2-4, with unresolved D. The J call could be wrong; TRBJ2-7 is a better fit for the DNA end. The CDR3 is 16 amino acids. The germline CDR1 and CDR2 sequences are LGHNA and YNFKEQ. The CDR3 is CASSQGRGFDRDEQYF. DNA for the CDR3: TGTGCCAGCAGCCAAGGTAGAGGTTTCGATCGGGACGAGCAGTACTTC.

The V call is TRBV20-1, the J call TRBJ2-3, with a possible D match to TRBD2 (6 bases). This CDR3 spans 14 amino acids. Germline V gene lookup returns CDR1 DFQATT and CDR2 SNEGSKA (reference sequence). The V and J ends lost 4 bases and 1 base respectively, with 12 bases between them. CDR3 loop: CSANSGLRTDTQYF. The CDR3 DNA sequence: TGCAGTGCTAATAGCGGACTTCGCACAGATACGCAGTATTTT.

This clonotype was counted only a few times. V and J are TRBV7-2 and TRBJ1-2, with D unresolved. V lost 5 bases and J lost 2, with 12 bases in between. Germline CDR1 reads SGHTA; CDR2 reads FQGNSA. The CDR3 is 14 residues long. Here the CDR3 DNA reads TGTGCCAGCAGCGCGGACCGACGGAACTATGGCTACACCTTC. Residues: CASSADRRNYGYTF.

This clonotype showed up just a few times. The chain has TRBV5-6 and TRBJ2-3; D could derive from TRBD1 or TRBD2 (5 bases each). The CDR3 is 16 amino acids. CDR1 and CDR2 from the germline V gene are SGHDT and YYEEEE. Deletions cut 2 bases from V and 4 bases from J, with 17 bases between. CDR3 amino acids: CASSFYEGRHADTQYF. CDR3 DNA sequence: TGTGCCAGCAGCTTTTACGAGGGACGGCACGCAGATACGCAGTATTTT. Drawing the rest from reference TRBV5-6 and TRBJ2-3, the complete variable domain is DAGVTQSPTHLIKTRGQQVTLRCSPKSGHDTVSWYQQALGQGPQFIFQYYEEEERQRGNFPDRFSGHQFPNYSSELNVNALLLGDSALYLCASSFYEGRHADTQYFGPGTRLTVL.

The chain has TRBV7-3 and TRBJ2-1, with TRBD2 identical over 12 bases. J lost 3 bases, V lost 1 base, and 4 bases had no gene match. The CDR3 sequence is 17 residues long. Germline V gene sequence: CDR1 SGHTA, CDR2 FQGTGA. DNA of the CDR3: TGTGCCAGCAGCTTAAAACCGACTAGCGGGAGCTACAATGAGCAGTTCTTC. Amino acids: CASSLKPTSGSYNEQFF.

The V call is TRBV7-2, the J call TRBJ2-5, with D perhaps matching TRBD1 (5 bases). This CDR3 region has 15 residues. Trimming pared 7 bases from V and 11 bases from J, leaving 26 bases between. CDR1 SGHTA and CDR2 FQGNSA come from the germline V gene. The CDR3 DNA sequence: TGTGCCAGCACCCACGCCCCACAGGAAAACAATGAGCAGTACTTC. Translating gives CASTHAPQENNEQYF. The whole variable domain, filled in from reference TRBV7-2 and TRBJ2-5, reads GAGVSQSPSNKVTEKGKDVELRCDPISGHTALYWYRQSLGQGLEFLIYFQGNSAPDKSGLPSDRFSAERTGGSVSTLTIQRTQQEDSAVYLCASTHAPQENNEQYFGPGTRLLVL.

This chain uses TRBV12-3 or TRBV12-4 with TRBJ1-2; 9 bases map to TRBD1. V dropped 6 bases and J dropped 7; count of bases not matched to a gene: 9. The CDR3 covers 14 residues. CDR3 DNA sequence: TGTGCCAGCAGCCTCAACAGGGGGCTAAGTGGCTACACCTTC. Its protein product is CASSLNRGLSGYTF.

In this sample, this clonotype turned up a few times. CDR3 in amino acids: CSASAGVPEAFF. The CDR3, as DNA: TGCAGTGCTAGTGCAGGGGTTCCTGAAGCTTTCTTT. The rearrangement joins TRBV20-1 to TRBJ1-1; perhaps TRBD1 as D (6 bases). The CDR3 consists of 12 residues. V lost 3 bases to trimming and J lost 6 bases, with 11 bases between them. CDR1 and CDR2 (germline): DFQATT, SNEGSKA (reference sequence).

This clonotype was observed a handful of times. The gene calls are TRBV7-2 and TRBJ2-7; tentatively, D is TRBD1 (6 bases). Trimming took 4 bases from V and 4 from J, leaving 14 bases between them. Germline CDR1 reads SGHTA; CDR2 reads FQGNSA. CDR3 length equals 14 residues. In DNA form, the CDR3 reads TGTGCCAGCAGCTCTCAGGGGAACGGGTACGAGCAGTACTTC. The encoded protein is CASSSQGNGYEQYF.

V gene TRBV27 combines with J gene TRBJ2-1; TRBD2 might be the D (7 bases). Germline CDR1 reads MNHEY; CDR2 reads SMNVEV (reference sequence). Trimming pared 3 bases from V and 5 bases from J, leaving 20 bases between. This CDR3 contains 17 residues. CDR3: CASSFRISGGVDNEQFF. DNA for the CDR3: TGTGCCAGCAGTTTTAGAATATCGGGGGGCGTCGACAATGAGCAGTTCTTC.

Concerning this clonotype itself: Sequence at one end of the junction differs from germline and may be a read error. The rearrangement uses TRBV7-9 and TRBJ2-1, with 14 nucleotides matching TRBD2. The CDR3 is 20 amino acids. Per germline, CDR1 SEHNR and CDR2 FQNEAQ (reference sequence). For the CDR3, the DNA is TGTGTCAGCAGCCTAACCTCCGGGACTAGCGGGAGAGGGGCGAAGAATGAGCAGTTCTTC. It is translated as CVSSLTSGTSGRGAKNEQFF.

This clonotype was picked up a small number of times. V is TRBV20-1 and J is TRBJ1-2; TRBD1 aligns across 8 bases. The CDR3 is 15 amino acids. J lost 8 bases, V lost 4 bases, and 15 bases had no gene match. Germline V CDR1 and CDR2: DFQATT, SNEGSKA (reference sequence). CDR3 loop: CSAINPTGVSSGYTF. The CDR3 DNA follows: TGCAGTGCTATAAACCCGACAGGGGTTTCTAGCGGCTACACCTTC.

Remarks on this clonotype: This sequence may be a read error, since a much larger clone differs from it by one base. The chain joins TRBV5-1 to TRBJ2-4; 7 bases are shared with TRBD2. The CDR3 is made up of 16 amino acids. Germline V gene lookup returns CDR1 SGHRS and CDR2 YFSETQ. The CDR3 sequence: CASSLGGGAPKNTQYF. The CDR3 DNA follows: TGCGCCAGCAGCTTGGGCGGGGGAGCCCCCAAAAACACTCAGTACTTC.

CDR3 DNA sequence: TGTGCCAGCAGCTTAGCCACAGGGGGATGGGAGACCCAGTACTTC. Translation gives CASSLATGGWETQYF. The V gene is TRBV7-9, the J gene TRBJ2-5, with 8 bases that match TRBD1. The J segment lost 5 bases and the V segment lost 0 bases, leaving 5 bases of the junction unmatched. CDR3 size: 15 residues. The germline V gene has CDR1 SEHNR and CDR2 FQNEAQ (reference sequence).

The rearrangement uses TRBV11-2 and TRBJ2-1; 11 bases fit TRBD2. Trimming removed 4 bases from V and 9 bases from J; junction bases left unmatched: 8. The CDR3 loop spans 15 amino acids. Germline assignment: CDR1 SGHAT and CDR2 FQNNGV. The CDR3, as DNA: TGTGCCAGCAGCTCCTCTAGCGGGGGGATGGTTGAGCAGTTCTTC. It translates to CASSSSSGGMVEQFF.

This clonotype was seen only a few times. The chain is built from TRBV6-1 and TRBJ1-2; 8 nucleotides match TRBD1. This CDR3 comprises 15 residues. Germline loops: CDR1 MNHNS, CDR2 SASEGT. V trimming: 2 bases; J trimming: 4 bases; junction bases outside the gene matches: 6. The CDR3 region is CASSEQGAYGYGYTF. The CDR3 DNA is TGTGCCAGCAGTGAACAGGGGGCTTACGGCTATGGCTACACCTTC.

This chain uses TRBV7-2 with TRBJ2-7; D gene unclear. CDR3 length: 15 residues. Germline CDR1 SGHTA, CDR2 FQGNSA. V shed 3 bases and J shed 6 bases, with 18 bases lying between them. The CDR3, as DNA: TGTGCCAGCAGCTTGGTGGTGACTTCCCTTCGCGAGCAGTACTTC. Translating it yields CASSLVVTSLREQYF.

The J gene is TRBJ2-2, the V gene TRBV11-3; D not resolved. Per germline, CDR1 SGHNT and CDR2 YENEEA. This CDR3 has 13 residues. The V gene lost 5 bases and the J gene lost 8 bases, with 12 bases spanning the gap. The CDR3 is CASSAYAAGELFF. Here the CDR3 DNA reads TGTGCCAGCAGCGCCTACGCGGCTGGGGAGCTGTTTTTT.